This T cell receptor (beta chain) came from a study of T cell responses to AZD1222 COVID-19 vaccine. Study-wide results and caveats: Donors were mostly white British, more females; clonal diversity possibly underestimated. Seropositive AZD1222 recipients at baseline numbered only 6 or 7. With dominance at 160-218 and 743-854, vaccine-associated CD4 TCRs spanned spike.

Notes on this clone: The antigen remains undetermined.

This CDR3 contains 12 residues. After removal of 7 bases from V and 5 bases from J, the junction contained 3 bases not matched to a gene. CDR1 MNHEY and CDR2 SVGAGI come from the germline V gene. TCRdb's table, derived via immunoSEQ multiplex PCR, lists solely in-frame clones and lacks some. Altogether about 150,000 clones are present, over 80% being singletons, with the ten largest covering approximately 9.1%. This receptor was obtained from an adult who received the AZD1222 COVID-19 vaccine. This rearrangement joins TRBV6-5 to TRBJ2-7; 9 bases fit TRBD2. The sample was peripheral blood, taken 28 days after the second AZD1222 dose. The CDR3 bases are TGTGCCAGCAAGGCTAGCGGGAACGAGCAGTACTTC. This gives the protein CASKASGNEQYF.